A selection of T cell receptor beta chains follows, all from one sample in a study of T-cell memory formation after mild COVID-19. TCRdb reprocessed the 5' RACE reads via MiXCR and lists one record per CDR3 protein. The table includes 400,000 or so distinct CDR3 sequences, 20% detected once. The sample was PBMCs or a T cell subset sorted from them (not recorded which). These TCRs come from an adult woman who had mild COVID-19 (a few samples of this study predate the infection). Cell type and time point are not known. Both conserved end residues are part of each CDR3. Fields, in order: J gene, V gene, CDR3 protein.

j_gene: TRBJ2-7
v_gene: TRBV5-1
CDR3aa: CASSLGEAQTLGEQYF

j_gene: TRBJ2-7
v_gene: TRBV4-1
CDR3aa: CASSHDPGQGDEQYF

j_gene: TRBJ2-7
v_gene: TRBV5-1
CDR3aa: CASKDGAGGNYEQYF

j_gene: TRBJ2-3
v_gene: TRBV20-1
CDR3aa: CSARDEERYADTQYF

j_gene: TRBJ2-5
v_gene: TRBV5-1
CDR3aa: CASSLPQTREETQYF

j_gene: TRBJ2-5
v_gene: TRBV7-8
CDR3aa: CASSLYSRGLRPRFQETQYF

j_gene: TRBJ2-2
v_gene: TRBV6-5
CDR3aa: CASSLSVYTGELFF

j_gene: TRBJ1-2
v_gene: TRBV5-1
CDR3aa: CASRSQGTNYGYTF

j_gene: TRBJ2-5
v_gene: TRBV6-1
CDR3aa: CASWTGPRETQYF

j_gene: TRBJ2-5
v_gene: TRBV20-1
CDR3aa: CSATGTGRGVETQYF

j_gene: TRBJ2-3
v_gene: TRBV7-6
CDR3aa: CASSPRTGTSTDTQYF

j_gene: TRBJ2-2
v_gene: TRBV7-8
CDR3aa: CASSPGDGGPPGELFF

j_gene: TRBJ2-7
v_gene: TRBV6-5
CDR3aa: CASSGGAGAYEQYF